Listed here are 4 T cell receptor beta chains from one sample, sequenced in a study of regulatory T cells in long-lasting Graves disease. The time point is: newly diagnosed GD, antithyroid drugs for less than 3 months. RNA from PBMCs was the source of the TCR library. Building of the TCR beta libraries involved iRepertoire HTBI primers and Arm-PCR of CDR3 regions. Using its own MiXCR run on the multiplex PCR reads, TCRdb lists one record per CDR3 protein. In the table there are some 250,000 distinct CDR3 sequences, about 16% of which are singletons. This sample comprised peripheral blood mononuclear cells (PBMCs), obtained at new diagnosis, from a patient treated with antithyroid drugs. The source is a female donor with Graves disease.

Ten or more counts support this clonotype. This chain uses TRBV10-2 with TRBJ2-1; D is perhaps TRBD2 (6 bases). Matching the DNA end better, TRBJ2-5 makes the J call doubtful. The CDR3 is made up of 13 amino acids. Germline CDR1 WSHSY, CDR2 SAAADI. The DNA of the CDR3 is TGCGCCAGCAGTGGCGGGGTGGGAGAGACCCAGTACTTC. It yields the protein CASSGGVGETQYF.

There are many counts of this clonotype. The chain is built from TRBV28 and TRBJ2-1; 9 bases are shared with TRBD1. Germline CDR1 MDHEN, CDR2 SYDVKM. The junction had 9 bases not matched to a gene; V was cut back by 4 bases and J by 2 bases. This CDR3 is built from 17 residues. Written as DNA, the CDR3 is TGTGCCAGCAGTTCGCGACCGGGACAGGGTGCCTACAATGAGCAGTTCTTC. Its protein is CASSSRPGQGAYNEQFF. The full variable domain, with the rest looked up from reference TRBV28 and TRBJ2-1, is DVKVTQSSRYLVKRTGEKVFLECVQDMDHENMFWYRQDPGLGLRLIYFSYDVKMKEKGDIPEGYSVSREKKERFSLILESASTNQTSMYLCASSSRPGQGAYNEQFFGPGTRLTVL.

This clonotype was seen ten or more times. The CDR3, as DNA: TGTGCCAGTAGTATCGTTGCCTATATCAGTGAGCAGTTCTTC. It yields the protein CASSIVAYISEQFF. The V call is TRBV19, the J call TRBJ2-1; D unclear. Germline-derived CDR1 and CDR2 are LNHDA and SQIVND (reference sequence). There are 14 residues in the CDR3. Trimming took off 3 bases at V and 9 bases at J, with 15 bases between the two ends.

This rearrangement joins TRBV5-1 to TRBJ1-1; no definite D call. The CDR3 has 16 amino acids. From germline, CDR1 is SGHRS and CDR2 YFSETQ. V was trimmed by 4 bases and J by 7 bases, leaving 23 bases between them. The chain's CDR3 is CASSPRQRTVHLEAFF. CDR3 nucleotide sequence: TGCGCCAGCAGCCCCAGACAAAGGACCGTCCATCTTGAAGCTTTCTTT. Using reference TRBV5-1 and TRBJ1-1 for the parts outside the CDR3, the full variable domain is KAGVTQTPRYLIKTRGQQVTLSCSPISGHRSVSWYQQTPGQGLQFLFEYFSETQRNKGNFPGRFSGRQFSNSRSEMNVSTLELGDSALYLCASSPRQRTVHLEAFFGQGTRLTVV.